This T cell receptor (beta chain) was obtained from a study of shared clonotypes between healthy human individuals. Under the authors' procedure: Junction-only immunoSEQ data arrived without quality scores, meaning filtering differed. Profiled with immunoSEQ multiplex PCR; TCRdb holds only in-frame clones, not every one. V and J calls and clone size follow that table, whereas D and trimming were derived from the DNA. The table has 1,400,000 or so clones, about 98.5% seen once; the top ten hold 0.36%. V was shortened by 10 bases and J by 3 bases, with 12 bases between the two germline ends. CDR3 length: 13 residues. Germline values: CDR1 MDHEN, CDR2 SYDVKM.

The chain uses TRBV28 and TRBJ2-2, with a weak D call TRBD1 (6 bases). This TCR was sampled from a man aged 25 to 45 in good health. Material: naive CD4+ T cells sorted from blood. Documented subset: CD45RA+ positively selected. This CDR3 is CAIGQFDTGELFF. CDR3 bases: TGTGCCATTGGACAGTTTGACACCGGGGAGCTGTTTTTT.